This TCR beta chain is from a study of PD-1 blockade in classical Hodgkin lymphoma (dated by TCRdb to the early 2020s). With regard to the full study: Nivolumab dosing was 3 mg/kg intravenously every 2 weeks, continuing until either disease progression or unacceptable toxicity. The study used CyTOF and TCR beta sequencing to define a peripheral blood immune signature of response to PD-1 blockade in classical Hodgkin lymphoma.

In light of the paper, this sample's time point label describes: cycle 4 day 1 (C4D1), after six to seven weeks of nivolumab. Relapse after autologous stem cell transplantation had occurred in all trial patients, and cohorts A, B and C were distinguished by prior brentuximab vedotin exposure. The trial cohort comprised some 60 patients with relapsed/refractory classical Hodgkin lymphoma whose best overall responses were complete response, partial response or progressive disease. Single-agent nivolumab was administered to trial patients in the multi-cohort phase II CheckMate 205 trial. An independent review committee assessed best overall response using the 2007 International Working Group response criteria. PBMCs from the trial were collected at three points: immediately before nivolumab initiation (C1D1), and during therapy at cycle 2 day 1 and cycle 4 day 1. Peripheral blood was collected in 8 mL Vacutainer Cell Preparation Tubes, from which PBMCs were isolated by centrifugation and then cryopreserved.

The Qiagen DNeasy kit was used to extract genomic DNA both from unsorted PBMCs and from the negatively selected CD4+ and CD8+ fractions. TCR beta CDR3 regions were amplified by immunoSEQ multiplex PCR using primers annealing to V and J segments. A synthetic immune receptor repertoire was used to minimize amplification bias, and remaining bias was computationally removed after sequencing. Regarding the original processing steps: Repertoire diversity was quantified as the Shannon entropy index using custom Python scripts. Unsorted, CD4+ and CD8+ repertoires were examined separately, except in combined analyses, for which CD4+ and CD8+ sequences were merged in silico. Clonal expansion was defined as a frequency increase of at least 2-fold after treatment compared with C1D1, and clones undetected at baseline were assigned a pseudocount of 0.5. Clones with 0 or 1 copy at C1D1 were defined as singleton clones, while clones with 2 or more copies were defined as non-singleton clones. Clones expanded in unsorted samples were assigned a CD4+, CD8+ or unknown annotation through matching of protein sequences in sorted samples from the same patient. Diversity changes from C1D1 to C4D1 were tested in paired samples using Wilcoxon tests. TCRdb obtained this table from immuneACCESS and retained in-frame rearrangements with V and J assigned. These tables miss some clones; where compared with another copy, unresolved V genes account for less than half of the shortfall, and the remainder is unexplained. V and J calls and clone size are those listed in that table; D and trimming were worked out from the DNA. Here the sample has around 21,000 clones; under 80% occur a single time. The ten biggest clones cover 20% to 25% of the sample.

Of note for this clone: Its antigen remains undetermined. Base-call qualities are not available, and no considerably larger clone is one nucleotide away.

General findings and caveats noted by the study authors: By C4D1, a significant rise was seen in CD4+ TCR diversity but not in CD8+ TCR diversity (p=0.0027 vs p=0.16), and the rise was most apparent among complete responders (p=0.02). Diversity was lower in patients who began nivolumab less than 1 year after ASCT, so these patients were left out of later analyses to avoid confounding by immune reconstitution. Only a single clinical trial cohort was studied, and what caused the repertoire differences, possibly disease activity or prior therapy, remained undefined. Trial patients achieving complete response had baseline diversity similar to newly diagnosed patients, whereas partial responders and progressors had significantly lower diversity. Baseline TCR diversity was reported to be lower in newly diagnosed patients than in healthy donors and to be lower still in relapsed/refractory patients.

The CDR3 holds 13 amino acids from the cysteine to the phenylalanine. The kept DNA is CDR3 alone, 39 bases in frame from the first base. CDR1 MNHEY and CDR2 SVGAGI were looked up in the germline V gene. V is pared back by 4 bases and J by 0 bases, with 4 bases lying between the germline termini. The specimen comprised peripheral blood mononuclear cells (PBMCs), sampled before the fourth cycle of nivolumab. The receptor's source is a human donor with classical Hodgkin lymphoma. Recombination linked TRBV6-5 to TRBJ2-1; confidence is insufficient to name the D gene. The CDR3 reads CASSSVSYNEQFF. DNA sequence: TGTGCCAGCAGTTCGGTCTCCTACAATGAGCAGTTCTTC.